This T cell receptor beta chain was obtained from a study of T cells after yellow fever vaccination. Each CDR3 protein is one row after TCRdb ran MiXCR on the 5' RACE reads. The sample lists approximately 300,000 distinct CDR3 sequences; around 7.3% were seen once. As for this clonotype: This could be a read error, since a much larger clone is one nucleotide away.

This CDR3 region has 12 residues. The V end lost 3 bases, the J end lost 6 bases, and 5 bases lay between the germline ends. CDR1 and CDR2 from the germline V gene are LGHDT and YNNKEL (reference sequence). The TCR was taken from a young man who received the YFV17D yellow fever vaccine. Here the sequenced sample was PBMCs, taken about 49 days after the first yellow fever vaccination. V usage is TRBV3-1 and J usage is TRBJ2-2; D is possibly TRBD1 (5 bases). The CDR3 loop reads CASSHRAGELFF. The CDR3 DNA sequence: TGTGCCAGCAGCCACAGGGCCGGGGAGCTGTTTTTT. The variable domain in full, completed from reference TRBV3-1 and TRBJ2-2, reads DTAVSQTPKYLVTQMGNDKSIKCEQNLGHDTMYWYKQDSKKFLKIMFSYNNKELIINETVPNRFSPKSPDKAHLNLHINSLELGDSAVYFCASSHRAGELFFGEGSRLTVL.